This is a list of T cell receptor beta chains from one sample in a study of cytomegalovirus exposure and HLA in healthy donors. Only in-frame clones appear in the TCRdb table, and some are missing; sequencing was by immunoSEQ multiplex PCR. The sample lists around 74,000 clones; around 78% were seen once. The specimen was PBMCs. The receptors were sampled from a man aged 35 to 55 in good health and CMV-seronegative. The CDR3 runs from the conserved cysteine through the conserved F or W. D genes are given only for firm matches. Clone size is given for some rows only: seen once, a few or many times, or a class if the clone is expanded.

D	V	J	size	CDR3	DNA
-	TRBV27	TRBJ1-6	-	CASSSPRTAWNSPLHF	TGTGCCAGCAGTTCCCCCCGGACAGCCTGGAATTCACCCCTCCACTTT
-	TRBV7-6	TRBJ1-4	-	CASRGTIGGEKLFF	TGTGCCAGCAGAGGTACCATAGGAGGTGAAAAACTGTTTTTT
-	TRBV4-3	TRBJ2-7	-	CASSQLSSYEQYF	TGCGCCAGCAGCCAACTTTCGTCCTACGAGCAGTACTTC
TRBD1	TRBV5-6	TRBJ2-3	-	CASSPGTAATDTQYF	TGTGCCAGCAGCCCGGGGACAGCTGCCACAGATACGCAGTATTTT
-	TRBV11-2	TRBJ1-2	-	CASSFSQANYGYTF	TGTGCCAGCAGCTTTTCGCAGGCTAACTATGGCTACACCTTC
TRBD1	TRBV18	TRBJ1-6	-	CASSPVDRGDRSPLHF	TGTGCCAGCTCACCAGTTGACAGGGGAGATCGGTCACCCCTCCACTTT
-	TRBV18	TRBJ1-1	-	CASSPQGLENTEAFF	TGTGCCAGCTCACCACAGGGGCTCGAGAACACTGAAGCTTTCTTT
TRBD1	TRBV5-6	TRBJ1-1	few	CASDYRGVNTEAFF	TGTGCCAGCGACTACAGGGGAGTCAACACTGAAGCTTTCTTT
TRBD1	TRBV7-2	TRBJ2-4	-	CASSPRTGYTDKNIQYF	TGTGCCAGCAGCCCACGGACAGGGTATACAGACAAAAACATTCAGTACTTC
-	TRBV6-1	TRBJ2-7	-	CASTRFGDEQYF	TGTGCCAGCACCAGGTTCGGGGACGAGCAGTACTTC
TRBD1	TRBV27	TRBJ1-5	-	CASSTGGGNQPQHF	TGTGCCAGCTCGACAGGGGGCGGCAATCAGCCCCAGCATTTT
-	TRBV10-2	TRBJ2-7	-	CASRYGQGFYEQYF	TGCGCCAGCAGGTATGGGCAGGGGTTCTACGAGCAGTACTTC
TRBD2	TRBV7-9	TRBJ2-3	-	CASSTTSGSGDTQYF	TGTGCCAGCAGCACCACTAGCGGGTCCGGAGATACGCAGTATTTT
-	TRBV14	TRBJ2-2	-	CASSLQGWTGELFF	TGTGCCAGCAGCCTACAGGGTTGGACCGGGGAGCTGTTTTTT